This TCR beta chain was recorded in a study of T cells in Graves' hyperthyroidism and ophthalmopathy. Study conclusions and caveats: Peripheral blood also featured most of the thyroid clonotypes expanded above 0.001.

In its sample, this clonotype was seen many times. Its cognate antigen is unknown. The source material, RNA transcripts, was used to amplify TCR beta CDR3 regions. A first-round RT-PCR of the TCR CDR3 used the HTBI primer set. TCRdb itself ran the multiplex PCR reads through MiXCR, one entry per CDR3 protein. There are about 840,000 distinct CDR3 sequences in the sample; approximately 40% occur only once, and 7.5% to 9.5% lies in the top ten. The CDR3 runs to 15 residues. From germline, CDR1 is SGHTA and CDR2 FQGNSA. Trimming shortened V by 4 bases and J by 2 bases, and 12 bases separated the two germline ends. The study defined stable Graves' hyperthyroidism as no ophthalmopathy progression within 18 months. Patients between 18 and 65 years old had hyperthyroidism, newly diagnosed and lasting under 2 months. Clinical symptoms, serum thyroxine and TRAb, thyroid ultrasound and orbital computed tomography were used for the diagnoses.

The specimen sequenced was blood. The chain is built from TRBV7-2 and TRBJ1-3; tentative D call: TRBD1 (6 bases). The TCR sequence derives from a young man with Graves' hyperthyroidism. The CDR3 DNA is TGTGCCAGCAGCTCCACGACAGGCCCTGGAAACACCATATATTTT. The encoded protein is CASSSTTGPGNTIYF. The full variable domain, rest sourced from reference TRBV7-2 and TRBJ1-3, is GAGVSQSPSNKVTEKGKDVELRCDPISGHTALYWYRQSLGQGLEFLIYFQGNSAPDKSGLPSDRFSAERTGGSVSTLTIQRTQQEDSAVYLCASSSTTGPGNTIYFGEGSWLTVV.